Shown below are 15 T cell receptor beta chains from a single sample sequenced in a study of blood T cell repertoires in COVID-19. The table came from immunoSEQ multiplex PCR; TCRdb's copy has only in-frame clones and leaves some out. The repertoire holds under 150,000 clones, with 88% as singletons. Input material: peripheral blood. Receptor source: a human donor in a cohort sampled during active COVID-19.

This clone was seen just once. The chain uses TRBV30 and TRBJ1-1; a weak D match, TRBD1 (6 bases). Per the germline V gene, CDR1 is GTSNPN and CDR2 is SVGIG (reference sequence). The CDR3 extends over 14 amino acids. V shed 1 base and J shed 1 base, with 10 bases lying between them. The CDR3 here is CAWSGDTSNTEAFF. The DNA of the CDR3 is TGTGCCTGGAGTGGGGACACCTCGAACACTGAAGCTTTCTTT.

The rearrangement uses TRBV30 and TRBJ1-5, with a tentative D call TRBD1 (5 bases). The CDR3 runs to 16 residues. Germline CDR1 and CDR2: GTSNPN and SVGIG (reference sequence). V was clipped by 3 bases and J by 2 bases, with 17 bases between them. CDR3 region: CAWSRTRTGGNQPQHF. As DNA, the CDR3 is TGTGCCTGGAGCCGGACCCGGACGGGGGGCAATCAGCCCCAGCATTTT.

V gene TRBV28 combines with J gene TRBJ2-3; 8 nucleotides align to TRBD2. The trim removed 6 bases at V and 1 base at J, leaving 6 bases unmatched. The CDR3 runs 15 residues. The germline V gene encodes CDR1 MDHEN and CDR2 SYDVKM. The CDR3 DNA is TGTGCCAGCAGGGCTAGCGGGTCCCGCACAGATACGCAGTATTTT. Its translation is CASRASGSRTDTQYF.

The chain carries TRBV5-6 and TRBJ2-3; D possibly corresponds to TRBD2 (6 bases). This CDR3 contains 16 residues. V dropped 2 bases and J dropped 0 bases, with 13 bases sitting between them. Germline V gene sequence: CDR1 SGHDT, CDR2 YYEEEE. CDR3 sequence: CASSFQRATSTDTQYF. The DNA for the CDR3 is TGTGCCAGCAGCTTCCAGCGGGCTACTAGCACAGATACGCAGTATTTT.

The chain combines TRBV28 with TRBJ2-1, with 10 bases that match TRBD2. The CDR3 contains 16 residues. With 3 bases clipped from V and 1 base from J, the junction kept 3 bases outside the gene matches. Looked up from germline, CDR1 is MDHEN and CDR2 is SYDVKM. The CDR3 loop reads CASSLTSGPSYNEQFF. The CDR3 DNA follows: TGTGCCAGCAGTTTGACTAGCGGGCCTTCCTACAATGAGCAGTTCTTC. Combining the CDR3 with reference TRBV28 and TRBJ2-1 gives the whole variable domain DVKVTQSSRYLVKRTGEKVFLECVQDMDHENMFWYRQDPGLGLRLIYFSYDVKMKEKGDIPEGYSVSREKKERFSLILESASTNQTSMYLCASSLTSGPSYNEQFFGPGTRLTVL.

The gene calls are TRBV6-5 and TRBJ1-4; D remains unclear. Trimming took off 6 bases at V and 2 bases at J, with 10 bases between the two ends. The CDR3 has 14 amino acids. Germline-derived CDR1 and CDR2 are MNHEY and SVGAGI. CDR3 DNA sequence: TGTGCCAGCAGGAGAGGTTGGACTAATGAAAAACTGTTTTTT. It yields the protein CASRRGWTNEKLFF.

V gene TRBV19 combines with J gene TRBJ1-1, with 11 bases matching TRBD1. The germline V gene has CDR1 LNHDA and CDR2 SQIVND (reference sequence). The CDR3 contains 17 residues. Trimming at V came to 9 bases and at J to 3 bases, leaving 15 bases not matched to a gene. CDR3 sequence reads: CASFGTGGRSGDTEAFF. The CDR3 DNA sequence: TGTGCCAGCTTTGGGACAGGGGGTAGATCTGGGGACACTGAAGCTTTCTTT.

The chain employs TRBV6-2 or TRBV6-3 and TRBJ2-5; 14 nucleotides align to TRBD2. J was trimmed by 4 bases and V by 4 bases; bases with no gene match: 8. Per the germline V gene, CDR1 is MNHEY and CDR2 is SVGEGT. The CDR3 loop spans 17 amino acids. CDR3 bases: TGTGCCAGCAGTTCTTGGACTAGCGGGGGGAAGGGAGAGACCCAGTACTTC. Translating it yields CASSSWTSGGKGETQYF.

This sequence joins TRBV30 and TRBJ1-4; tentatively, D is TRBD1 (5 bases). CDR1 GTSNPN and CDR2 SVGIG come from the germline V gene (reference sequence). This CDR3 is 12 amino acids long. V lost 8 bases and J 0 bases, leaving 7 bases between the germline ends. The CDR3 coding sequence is TGTGCCATGACAGCAACTAATGAAAAACTGTTTTTT. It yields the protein CAMTATNEKLFF.

DNA for the CDR3: TGTGCCTGGAGTTGGAGACAGGGTAATTCACCCCTCCACTTT. Translating it yields CAWSWRQGNSPLHF. The V call is TRBV30, the J call TRBJ1-6; TRBD1 matches at 7 bases. Germline loops: CDR1 GTSNPN, CDR2 SVGIG (reference sequence). Trimming cost V 2 bases and J 6 bases; bases outside gene matches: 4. CDR3 length: 14 residues. The full variable domain, rest sourced from reference TRBV30 and TRBJ1-6, is SQTIHQWPATLVQPVGSPLSLECTVEGTSNPNLYWYRQAAGRGLQLLFYSVGIGQISSEVPQNLSASRPQDRQFILSSKKLLLSDSGFYLCAWSWRQGNSPLHFGNGTRLTVT.

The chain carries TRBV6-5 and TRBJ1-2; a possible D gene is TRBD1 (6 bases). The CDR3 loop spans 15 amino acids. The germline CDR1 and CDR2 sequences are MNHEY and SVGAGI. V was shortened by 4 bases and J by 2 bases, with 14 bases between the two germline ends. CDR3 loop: CASSLTGRPNYGYTF. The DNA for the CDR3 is TGTGCCAGCAGTTTGACAGGTAGACCCAACTATGGCTACACCTTC.

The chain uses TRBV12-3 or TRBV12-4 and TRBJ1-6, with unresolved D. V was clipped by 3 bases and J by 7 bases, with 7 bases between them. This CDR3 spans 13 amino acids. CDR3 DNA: TGTGCCAGCAGTTTCGGTCCGAATTCACCCCTCCACTTT. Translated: CASSFGPNSPLHF.

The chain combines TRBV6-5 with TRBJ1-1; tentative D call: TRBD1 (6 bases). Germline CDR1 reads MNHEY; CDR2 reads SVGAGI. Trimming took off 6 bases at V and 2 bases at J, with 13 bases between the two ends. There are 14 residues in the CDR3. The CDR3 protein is CASRVTGTNTEAFF. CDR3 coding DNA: TGTGCCAGCAGGGTCACAGGGACCAACACTGAAGCTTTCTTT.

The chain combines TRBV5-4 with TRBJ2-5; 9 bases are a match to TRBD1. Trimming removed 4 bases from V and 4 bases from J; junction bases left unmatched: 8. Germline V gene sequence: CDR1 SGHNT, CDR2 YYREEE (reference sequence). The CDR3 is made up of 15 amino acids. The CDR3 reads CASSLISTGGETQYF. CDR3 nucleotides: TGTGCCAGCAGCCTAATATCGACAGGGGGAGAGACCCAGTACTTC. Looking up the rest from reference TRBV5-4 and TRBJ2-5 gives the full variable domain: ETGVTQSPTHLIKTRGQQVTLRCSSQSGHNTVSWYQQALGQGPQFIFQYYREEENGRGNFPPRFSGLQFPNYSSELNVNALELDDSALYLCASSLISTGGETQYFGPGTRLLVL.

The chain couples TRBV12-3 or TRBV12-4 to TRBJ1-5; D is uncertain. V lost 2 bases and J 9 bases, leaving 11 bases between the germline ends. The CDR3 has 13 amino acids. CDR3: CASSLNIPGPQHF. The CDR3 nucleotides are TGTGCCAGCAGTTTAAATATTCCAGGGCCCCAGCATTTT.